What follows are 22 T cell receptor beta chains derived from one specimen sequenced in a study of cytomegalovirus exposure and HLA in healthy donors. PCR primers comprised 60 Vbeta and 13 Jbeta primers. Data came from immunoSEQ multiplex PCR; TCRdb stores just in-frame clones and leaves some out. In the table there are approximately 210,000 clones, 79% of which are singletons. The specimen sequenced was PBMCs. Receptor source: a girl aged 5-17 years in good health and CMV-seropositive.

This chain connects TRBV7-2 to TRBJ1-2; no clear D gene. V was shortened by 5 bases and J by 7 bases, with 14 bases between the two germline ends. The CDR3 runs 13 residues. CDR1 is SGHTA and CDR2 is FQGNSA in the germline V gene. CDR3 sequence (DNA): TGTGCCAGCAGCCCGACGGGGTTGAGTGGCTACACCTTC. It codes for CASSPTGLSGYTF.

The chain recombines TRBV4-1 with TRBJ1-4, with D perhaps matching TRBD1 (5 bases). The CDR3 is 15 amino acids. Germline lookup yields CDR1 MGHRA and CDR2 YSYEKL. Trimming took 2 bases from V and 5 from J, leaving 12 bases between them. The CDR3 nucleotides are TGCGCCAGCAGCCAAACAGGATCATTCAATGAAAAACTGTTTTTT. This encodes CASSQTGSFNEKLFF.

The CDR3 protein is CASSLREGPQHF. The DNA of the CDR3 is TGTGCCAGCAGCTTGCGGGAAGGTCCCCAGCATTTT. The chain recombines TRBV5-6 with TRBJ1-5; D call uncertain. Trimming stripped 1 base from V and 10 bases from J, with 9 bases between. The CDR3 has 12 residues. In germline, CDR1 is SGHDT, CDR2 YYEEEE.

In its sample, this clone was seen a few times. This chain uses TRBV5-6 with TRBJ2-2; a weak D match, TRBD1 (5 bases). The germline gives CDR1 SGHDT, CDR2 YYEEEE. The CDR3 runs to 14 residues. With 3 bases removed from V and 5 bases from J, the gap between germline ends came to 11 bases. The CDR3 reads CASSSLGRTGELFF. The CDR3 nucleotides are TGTGCCAGCAGCTCCCTGGGGCGGACCGGGGAGCTGTTTTTT.

The chain has TRBV6-6 and TRBJ1-5, with 8 bases that match TRBD1. Trimming at V came to 6 bases and at J to 4 bases, leaving 11 bases not matched to a gene. This CDR3 contains 16 residues. The germline CDR1 and CDR2 sequences are MNHNY and SVGAGI (reference sequence). As DNA, the CDR3 is TGTGCCAGCAGCCCCACTACAGGGGGGCGGAATCAGCCCCAGCATTTT. Amino acid sequence: CASSPTTGGRNQPQHF.

This clone showed up just once. The chain links TRBV9 to TRBJ2-5; D may be TRBD1 (6 bases). The CDR3 spans 15 residues. Germline assignment: CDR1 SGDLS and CDR2 YYNGEE. V was clipped by 0 bases and J by 1 base, with 10 bases between them. The CDR3 protein is CASSVAGRGQETQYF. As DNA, the CDR3 is TGTGCCAGCAGCGTAGCTGGCAGGGGCCAAGAGACCCAGTACTTC.

The chain links TRBV6-6 to TRBJ1-5, with TRBD1 as a possible D gene (5 bases). Trimming left V 6 bases short and J 3 bases short, with 15 bases between. Germline V gene data show CDR1 as MNHNY and CDR2 as SVGAGI (reference sequence). CDR3 length: 15 amino acids. In DNA form, the CDR3 reads TGTGCCAGCAGGACCGCTGGACAATTCAATCAGCCCCAGCATTTT. Encoded protein: CASRTAGQFNQPQHF.

The chain employs TRBV10-2 and TRBJ2-3; D is perhaps TRBD1 (6 bases). CDR1 is WSHSY, CDR2 SAAADI, per germline. The CDR3 totals 14 residues. The V and J ends lost 6 bases and 4 bases respectively, with 14 bases between them. The CDR3: CASRDAGAPDTQYF. DNA for the CDR3: TGCGCCAGCAGAGACGCAGGGGCGCCAGATACGCAGTATTTT.

The V and J genes are TRBV11-3 and TRBJ2-3, with D tentatively TRBD1 (5 bases). Trimming removed 6 bases at V and 6 bases at J, with 22 bases between. The CDR3 extends over 16 amino acids. CDR1 is SGHNT, CDR2 YENEEA, per germline. This chain's CDR3 is CASRHSPLGKGDTQYF. The CDR3 region has the DNA TGTGCCAGCAGACACTCCCCGTTAGGAAAGGGGGATACGCAGTATTTT.

V and J are TRBV4-1 and TRBJ1-4, with D perhaps TRBD1 (6 bases). CDR3 length: 15 residues. CDR1 MGHRA and CDR2 YSYEKL come from the germline V gene. Between the trimmed V and J ends, which lost 1 base and 0 bases, there was a span of 6 bases. The CDR3 loop is CASSQGTATNEKLFF. The CDR3 DNA is TGCGCCAGCAGCCAAGGGACAGCAACTAATGAAAAACTGTTTTTT.

This clone has only a few counts. Here the CDR3 reads CASSQDEGLGEKLFF. DNA of the CDR3: TGCGCCAGCAGCCAAGATGAGGGTTTAGGTGAAAAACTGTTTTTT. The rearrangement joins TRBV4-1 to TRBJ1-4; D is ambiguous. CDR1 MGHRA and CDR2 YSYEKL come from the germline V gene. This CDR3 is built from 15 residues. The V end was cut by 0 bases, the J end by 7 bases, with 12 bases between.

This clone was seen a handful of times. The chain employs TRBV19 and TRBJ2-6; possible D gene TRBD2, 5 bases. CDR3 length: 15 residues. Germline-derived CDR1 and CDR2 are LNHDA and SQIVND (reference sequence). Trimming stripped 5 bases from V and 1 base from J, with 9 bases between. The CDR3 DNA is TGTGCCAGTAGTGAGAGGGTTTCTGGGGCCAACGTCCTGACTTTC. Amino acid sequence: CASSERVSGANVLTF.

The chain is built from TRBV4-3 and TRBJ2-7, with 10 bases that match TRBD2. This CDR3 has 14 amino acids. V was clipped by 3 bases and J by 6 bases; unmatched bases: 5. Germline CDR1 LGHNA, CDR2 YSLEER. The CDR3 region is CASSQASGGLEQYF. Here the CDR3 DNA reads TGCGCCAGCAGCCAGGCTAGCGGGGGCCTCGAGCAGTACTTC.

The chain employs TRBV7-9 and TRBJ2-3, with 9 bases that match TRBD1. V was clipped by 5 bases and J by 4 bases; unmatched bases: 7. The CDR3 has 15 residues. In germline, CDR1 is SEHNR, CDR2 FQNEAQ (reference sequence). The CDR3 reads CASSRGDRAADTQYF. The CDR3 DNA follows: TGTGCCAGCAGCCGGGGGGACAGGGCGGCAGATACGCAGTATTTT.

V usage is TRBV11-2 and J usage is TRBJ2-7, with D possibly being TRBD2 (6 bases). V dropped 6 bases and J dropped 0 bases, with 12 bases sitting between them. The CDR3 runs to 14 residues. CDR1 is SGHAT and CDR2 is FQNNGV in the germline V gene. In DNA form, the CDR3 reads TGTGCCAGCAGGGATAGCGGATTCTCCTACGAGCAGTACTTC. Protein product: CASRDSGFSYEQYF. Complete variable domain (other parts from reference TRBV11-2 and TRBJ2-7): EAGVAQSPRYKIIEKRQSVAFWCNPISGHATLYWYQQILGQGPKLLIQFQNNGVVDDSQLPKDRFSAERLKGVDSTLKIQPAKLEDSAVYLCASRDSGFSYEQYFGPGTRLTVT.

The chain joins TRBV12-5 to TRBJ2-7, with D possibly matching TRBD2 (5 bases). This CDR3 contains 13 residues. Germline V gene data show CDR1 as LGHNT and CDR2 as FRNRAP. The V gene lost 3 bases and the J gene lost 2 bases, with 8 bases spanning the gap. For the CDR3, the DNA is TGTGCTAGTGGTTTTGCGACTACCTACGAGCAGTACTTC. Translating gives CASGFATTYEQYF.

The CDR3 DNA sequence: TGTGCCAGCAGTTCCGGACTAGCGGGGCTCGAGGAGACCCAGTACTTC. Translation: CASSSGLAGLEETQYF. The chain couples TRBV5-4 to TRBJ2-5; 12 bases match TRBD2. Germline V CDR1 and CDR2: SGHNT, YYREEE (reference sequence). J was trimmed by 5 bases and V by 5 bases; bases with no gene match: 10. The CDR3 has 16 residues.

This chain connects TRBV4-3 to TRBJ2-7; D might be TRBD2 (6 bases). This CDR3 comprises 14 residues. Germline loops: CDR1 LGHNA, CDR2 YSLEER. V was cut by 0 bases and J by 7 bases, with 13 bases left in between. CDR3 sequence (DNA): TGCGCCAGCAGCCAAGAATTTTTGGGAGGAGAGCAGTACTTC. Translating it yields CASSQEFLGGEQYF.

The chain links TRBV18 to TRBJ1-2, with 8 bases fitting TRBD1. Germline assignment: CDR1 KGHSH and CDR2 LQKENI. After removal of 0 bases from V and 4 bases from J, the junction contained 7 bases not matched to a gene. This CDR3 has 16 residues. The CDR3, as DNA: TGTGCCAGCTCACCACCGGCCGGACAGGGAGGCTATGGCTACACCTTC. Protein sequence: CASSPPAGQGGYGYTF.

This clone was picked up a small number of times. The chain has TRBV13 and TRBJ2-3; D possibly corresponds to TRBD1 (6 bases). The V and J ends lost 5 bases and 4 bases respectively, with 16 bases between them. The germline V gene encodes CDR1 PRHDT and CDR2 FYEKMQ (reference sequence). CDR3 size: 15 residues. The CDR3 loop reads CASSLRTAPADTQYF. The CDR3 DNA reads as TGTGCCAGCAGCCTACGGACAGCGCCTGCAGATACGCAGTATTTT. The entire variable domain, with the rest obtained from reference TRBV13 and TRBJ2-3, is as follows: AAGVIQSPRHLIKEKRETATLKCYPIPRHDTVYWYQQGPGQDPQFLISFYEKMQSDKGSIPDRFSAQQFSDYHSELNMSSLELGDSALYFCASSLRTAPADTQYFGPGTRLTVL.

J is TRBJ2-7 and V is TRBV9, with D perhaps TRBD1 (7 bases). The CDR3 sequence is 16 residues long. Germline values: CDR1 SGDLS, CDR2 YYNGEE. Between the trimmed V and J ends, which lost 0 bases and 5 bases, there was a span of 18 bases. As DNA, the CDR3 is TGTGCCAGCAGCGTAGGCCTTGGAGGGGGCGTGGACGAGCAGTACTTC. Translation: CASSVGLGGGVDEQYF.

The chain combines TRBV27 with TRBJ1-1; weak D call: TRBD1 (6 bases). The V gene lost 0 bases and the J gene lost 7 bases, with 9 bases spanning the gap. The CDR3 covers 13 residues. Germline V gene data show CDR1 as MNHEY and CDR2 as SMNVEV (reference sequence). CDR3 coding DNA: TGTGCCAGCAGTTTATCAGGGGGTATTGAAGCTTTCTTT. It is translated as CASSLSGGIEAFF.